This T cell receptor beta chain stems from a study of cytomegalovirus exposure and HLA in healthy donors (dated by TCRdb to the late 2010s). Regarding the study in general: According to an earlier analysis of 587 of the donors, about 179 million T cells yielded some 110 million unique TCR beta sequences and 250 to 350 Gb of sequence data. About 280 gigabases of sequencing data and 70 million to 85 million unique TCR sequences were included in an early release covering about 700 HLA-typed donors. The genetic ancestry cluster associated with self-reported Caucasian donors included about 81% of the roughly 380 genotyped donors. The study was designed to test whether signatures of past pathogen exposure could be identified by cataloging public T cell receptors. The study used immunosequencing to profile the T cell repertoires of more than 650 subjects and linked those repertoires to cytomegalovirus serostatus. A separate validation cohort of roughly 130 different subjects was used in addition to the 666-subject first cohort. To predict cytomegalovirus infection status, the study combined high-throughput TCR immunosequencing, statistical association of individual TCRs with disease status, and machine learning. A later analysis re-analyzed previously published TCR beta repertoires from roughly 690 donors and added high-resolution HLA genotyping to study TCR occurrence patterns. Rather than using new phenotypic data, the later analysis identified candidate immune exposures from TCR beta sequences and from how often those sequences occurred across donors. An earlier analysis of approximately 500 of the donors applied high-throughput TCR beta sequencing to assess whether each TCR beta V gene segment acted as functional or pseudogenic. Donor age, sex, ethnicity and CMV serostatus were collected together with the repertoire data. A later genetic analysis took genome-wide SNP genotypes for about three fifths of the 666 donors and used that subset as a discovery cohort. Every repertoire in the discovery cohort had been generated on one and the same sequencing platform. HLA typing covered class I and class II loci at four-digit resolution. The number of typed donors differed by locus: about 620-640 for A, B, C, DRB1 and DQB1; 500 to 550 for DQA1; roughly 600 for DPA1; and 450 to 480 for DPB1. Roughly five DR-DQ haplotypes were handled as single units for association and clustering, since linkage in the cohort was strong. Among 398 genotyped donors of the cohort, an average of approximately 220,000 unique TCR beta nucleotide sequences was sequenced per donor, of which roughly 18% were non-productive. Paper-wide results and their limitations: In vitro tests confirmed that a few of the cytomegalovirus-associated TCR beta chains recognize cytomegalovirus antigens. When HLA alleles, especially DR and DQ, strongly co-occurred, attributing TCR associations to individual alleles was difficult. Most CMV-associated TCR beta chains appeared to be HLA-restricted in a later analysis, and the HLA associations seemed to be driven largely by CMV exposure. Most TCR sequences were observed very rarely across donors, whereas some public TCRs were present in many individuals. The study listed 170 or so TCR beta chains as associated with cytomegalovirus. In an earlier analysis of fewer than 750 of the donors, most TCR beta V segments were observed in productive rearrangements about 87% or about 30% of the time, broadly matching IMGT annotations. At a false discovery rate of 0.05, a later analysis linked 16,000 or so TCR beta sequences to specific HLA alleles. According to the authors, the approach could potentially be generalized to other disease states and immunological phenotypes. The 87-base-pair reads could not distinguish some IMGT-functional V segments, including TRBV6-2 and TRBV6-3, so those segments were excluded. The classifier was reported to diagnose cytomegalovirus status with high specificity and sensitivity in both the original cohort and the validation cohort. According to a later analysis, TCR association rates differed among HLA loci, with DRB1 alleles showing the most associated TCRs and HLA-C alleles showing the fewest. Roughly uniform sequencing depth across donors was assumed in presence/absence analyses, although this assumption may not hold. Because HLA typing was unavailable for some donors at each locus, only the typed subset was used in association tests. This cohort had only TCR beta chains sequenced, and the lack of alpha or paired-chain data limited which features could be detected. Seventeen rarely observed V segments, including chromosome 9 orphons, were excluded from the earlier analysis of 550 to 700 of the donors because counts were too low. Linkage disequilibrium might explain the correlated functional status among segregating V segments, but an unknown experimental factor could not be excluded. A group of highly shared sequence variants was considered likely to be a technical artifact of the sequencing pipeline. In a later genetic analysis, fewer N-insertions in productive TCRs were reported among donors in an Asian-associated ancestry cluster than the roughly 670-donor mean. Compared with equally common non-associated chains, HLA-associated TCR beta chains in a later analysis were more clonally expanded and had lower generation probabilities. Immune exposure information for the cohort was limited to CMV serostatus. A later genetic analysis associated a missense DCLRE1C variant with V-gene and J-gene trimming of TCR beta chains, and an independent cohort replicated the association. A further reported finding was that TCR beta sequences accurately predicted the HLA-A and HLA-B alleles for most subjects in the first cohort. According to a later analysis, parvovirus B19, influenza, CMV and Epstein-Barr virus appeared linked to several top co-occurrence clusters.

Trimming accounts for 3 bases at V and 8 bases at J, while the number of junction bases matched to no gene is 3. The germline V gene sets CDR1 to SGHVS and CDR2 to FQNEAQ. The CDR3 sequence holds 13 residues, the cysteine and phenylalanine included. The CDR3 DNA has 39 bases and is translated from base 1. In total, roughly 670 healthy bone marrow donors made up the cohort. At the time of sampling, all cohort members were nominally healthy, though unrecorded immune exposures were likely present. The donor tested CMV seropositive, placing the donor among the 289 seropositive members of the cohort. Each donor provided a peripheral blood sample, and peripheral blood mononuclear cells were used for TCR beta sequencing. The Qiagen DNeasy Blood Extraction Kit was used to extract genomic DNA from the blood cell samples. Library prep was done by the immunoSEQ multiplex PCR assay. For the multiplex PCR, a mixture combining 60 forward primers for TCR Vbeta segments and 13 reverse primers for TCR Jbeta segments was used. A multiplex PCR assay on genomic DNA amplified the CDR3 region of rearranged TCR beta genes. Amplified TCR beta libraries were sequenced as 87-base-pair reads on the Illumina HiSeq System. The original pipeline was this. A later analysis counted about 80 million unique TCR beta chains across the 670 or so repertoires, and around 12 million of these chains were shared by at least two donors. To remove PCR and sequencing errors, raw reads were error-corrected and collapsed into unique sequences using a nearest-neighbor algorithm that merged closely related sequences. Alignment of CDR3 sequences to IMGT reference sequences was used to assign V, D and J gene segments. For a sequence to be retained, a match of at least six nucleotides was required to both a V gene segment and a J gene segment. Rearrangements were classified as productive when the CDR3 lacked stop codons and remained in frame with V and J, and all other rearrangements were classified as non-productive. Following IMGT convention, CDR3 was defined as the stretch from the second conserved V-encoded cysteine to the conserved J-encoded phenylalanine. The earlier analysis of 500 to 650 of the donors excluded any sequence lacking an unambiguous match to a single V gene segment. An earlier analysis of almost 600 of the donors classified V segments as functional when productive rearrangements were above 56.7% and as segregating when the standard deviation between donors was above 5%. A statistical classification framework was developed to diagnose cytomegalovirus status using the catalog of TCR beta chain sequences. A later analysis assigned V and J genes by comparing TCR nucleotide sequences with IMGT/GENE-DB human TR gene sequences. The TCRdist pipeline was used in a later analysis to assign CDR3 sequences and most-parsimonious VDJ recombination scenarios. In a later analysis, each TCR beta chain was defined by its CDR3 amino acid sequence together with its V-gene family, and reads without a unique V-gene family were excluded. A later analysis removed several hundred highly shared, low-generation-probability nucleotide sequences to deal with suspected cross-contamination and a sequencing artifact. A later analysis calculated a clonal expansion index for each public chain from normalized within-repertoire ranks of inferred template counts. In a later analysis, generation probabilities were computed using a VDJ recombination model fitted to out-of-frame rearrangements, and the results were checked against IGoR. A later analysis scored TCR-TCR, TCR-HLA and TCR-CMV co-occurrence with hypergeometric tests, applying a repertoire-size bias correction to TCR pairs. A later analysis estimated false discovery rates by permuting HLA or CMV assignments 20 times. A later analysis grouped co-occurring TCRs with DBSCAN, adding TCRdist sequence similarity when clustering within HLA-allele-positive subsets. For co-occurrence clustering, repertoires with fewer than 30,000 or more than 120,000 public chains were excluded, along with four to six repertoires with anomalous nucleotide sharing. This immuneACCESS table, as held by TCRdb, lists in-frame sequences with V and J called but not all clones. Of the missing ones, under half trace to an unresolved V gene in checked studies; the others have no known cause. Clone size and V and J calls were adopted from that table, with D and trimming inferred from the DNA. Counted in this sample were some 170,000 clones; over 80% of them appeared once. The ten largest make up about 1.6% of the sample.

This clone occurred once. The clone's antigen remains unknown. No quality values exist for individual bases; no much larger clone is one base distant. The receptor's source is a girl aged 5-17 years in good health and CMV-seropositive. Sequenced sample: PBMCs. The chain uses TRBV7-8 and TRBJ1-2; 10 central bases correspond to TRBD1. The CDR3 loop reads CASSFRTGGGYTF. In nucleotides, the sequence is TGTGCCAGCAGCTTCCGGACAGGGGGAGGCTACACCTTC.